The source of this TCR beta chain is a study of T cell clonotyping in hematopoietic cell transplantation. Profiled with immunoSEQ multiplex PCR; TCRdb holds only in-frame clones, not every one. The repertoire holds around 15,000 clones, with just over 90% as singletons. Germline V gene data show CDR1 as SNHLY and CDR2 as FYNNEI. Trimming removed 6 bases at V and 6 bases at J, with 10 bases between. The CDR3 covers 12 residues. Time point reported: recipient sample about 28 days before transplant, after cytoreduction. This sequence joins TRBV2 and TRBJ2-3; D possibly matches TRBD1 or TRBD2 (5 bases each). The material sequenced was peripheral blood mononuclear cells, taken before stem cell transplant. The receptor's source is a man aged 18-30 years with biphenotypic leukemia. Some clones in this sample may be carry-over from other donors' samples. The CDR3 sequence is CASRGVRDTQYF. The CDR3, as DNA: TGTGCCAGCAGGGGGGTACGTGATACGCAGTATTTT.